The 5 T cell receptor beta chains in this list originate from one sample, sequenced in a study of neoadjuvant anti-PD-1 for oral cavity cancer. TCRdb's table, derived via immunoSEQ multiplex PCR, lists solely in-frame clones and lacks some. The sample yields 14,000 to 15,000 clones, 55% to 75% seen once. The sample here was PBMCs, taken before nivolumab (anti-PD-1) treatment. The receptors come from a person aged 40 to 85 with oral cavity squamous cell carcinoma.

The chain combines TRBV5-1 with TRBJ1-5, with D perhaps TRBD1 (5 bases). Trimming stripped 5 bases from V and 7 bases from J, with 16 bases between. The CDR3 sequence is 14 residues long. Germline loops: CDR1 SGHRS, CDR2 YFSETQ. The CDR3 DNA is TGCGCCAGCAGTTTACAGCAGGGAGGACAGCCCCAGCATTTT. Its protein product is CASSLQQGGQPQHF.

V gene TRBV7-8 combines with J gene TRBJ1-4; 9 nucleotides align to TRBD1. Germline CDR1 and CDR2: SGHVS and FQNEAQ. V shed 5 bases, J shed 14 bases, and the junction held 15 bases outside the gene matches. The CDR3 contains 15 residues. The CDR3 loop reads CASSRSPGQGKLLFF. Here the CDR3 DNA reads TGTGCCAGCAGCCGATCACCGGGACAGGGTAAATTGCTGTTTTTT.

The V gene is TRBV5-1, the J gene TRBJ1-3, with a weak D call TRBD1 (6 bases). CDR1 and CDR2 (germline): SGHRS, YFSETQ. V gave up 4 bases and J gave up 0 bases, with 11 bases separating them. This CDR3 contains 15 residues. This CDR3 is CASSETGGSGNTIYF. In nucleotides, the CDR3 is TGCGCCAGCAGCGAGACAGGCGGCTCTGGAAACACCATATATTTT. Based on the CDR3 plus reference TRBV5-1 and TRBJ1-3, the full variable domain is KAGVTQTPRYLIKTRGQQVTLSCSPISGHRSVSWYQQTPGQGLQFLFEYFSETQRNKGNFPGRFSGRQFSNSRSEMNVSTLELGDSALYLCASSETGGSGNTIYFGEGSWLTVV.

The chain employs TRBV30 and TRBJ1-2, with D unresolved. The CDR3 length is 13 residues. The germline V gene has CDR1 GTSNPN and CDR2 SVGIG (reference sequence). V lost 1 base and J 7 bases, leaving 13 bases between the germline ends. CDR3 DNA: TGTGCCTGGAGTGAGTCAAGGAATCGTGGCTACACCTTC. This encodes CAWSESRNRGYTF. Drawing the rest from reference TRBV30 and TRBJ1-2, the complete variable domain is SQTIHQWPATLVQPVGSPLSLECTVEGTSNPNLYWYRQAAGRGLQLLFYSVGIGQISSEVPQNLSASRPQDRQFILSSKKLLLSDSGFYLCAWSESRNRGYTFGSGTRLTVV.

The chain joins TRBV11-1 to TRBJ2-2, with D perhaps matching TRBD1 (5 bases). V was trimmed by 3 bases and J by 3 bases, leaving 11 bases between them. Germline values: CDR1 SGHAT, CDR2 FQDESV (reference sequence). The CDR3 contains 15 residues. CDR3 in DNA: TGTGCCAGCAGCTTGGGGCAGGGTTACACCGGGGAGCTGTTTTTT. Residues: CASSLGQGYTGELFF.